The sequence of this T cell receptor beta chain was determined in a study of blood T cells in healthy people across ages. General study results and limits: It was not possible, with unsorted PBMCs, to conclusively compare naive and antigen-experienced cells. A roughly linear fall in TCR beta diversity per million T cells was seen with increasing age. It was held that the diversity estimates obtained from one million T cells were underestimates. There was no known CMV status for donors, so expanded clonotype changes were possibly confounded.

With regard to this clonotype: Its antigen remains unknown.

The V and J ends lost 5 bases and 0 bases respectively, with 11 bases between them. Germline V gene sequence: CDR1 SQVTM, CDR2 ANQGSEA. The CDR3 is 13 residues long. It was with a sample-barcoded 5' primer and a J-beta primer mix that a second PCR of roughly 6 to 12 cycles was run. A single record per CDR3 protein comes from TCRdb applying MiXCR to the 5' RACE reads. The sample contains 700,000 or so distinct CDR3 sequences, over 40% of which appear only once. The origin of this receptor is a man aged 80 or over in good health. The sample taken for sequencing was blood. This chain links TRBV29-1 with TRBJ2-7, with TRBD1 as a possible D gene (6 bases). CDR3 sequence: CSVFNRVSYEQYF. The CDR3 coding sequence is TGCAGCGTTTTTAACAGGGTCTCCTACGAGCAGTACTTC.